This T cell receptor (beta chain) was sequenced for a study of cytomegalovirus exposure and HLA in healthy donors. TCRdb keeps only in-frame clones here, not all; method: immunoSEQ multiplex PCR. The table includes 180,000 or so clones, roughly 86% detected once. This clone was detected once. Germline CDR1 and CDR2: SGDLS and YYNGEE. The trim removed 4 bases at V and 0 bases at J, leaving 9 bases unmatched. The CDR3 length is 17 residues. This TCR was recovered from a man aged 18 to 29 in good health and CMV-seropositive. The rearrangement uses TRBV9 and TRBJ2-1, with TRBD1 matching over 8 bases. Sequences were obtained from PBMCs. This chain's CDR3 is CASSPSRGRSSYNEQFF. The DNA of the CDR3 is TGTGCCAGCAGCCCTAGCAGGGGGCGTAGCTCCTACAATGAGCAGTTCTTC.